This T cell receptor (beta chain) derives from a study of shared clonotypes between healthy human individuals. Whole-study findings and limits: Naive CD4 clonotypes were shared across several donors at 4% to 5%. Larger estimated richness was generally recorded for naive subsets relative to memory subsets.

To note about this clone: What it binds is not known.

CDR1 is SGHRS, CDR2 YFSETQ, per germline. This CDR3 contains 13 residues. With V trimmed by 4 bases and J by 6 bases, 4 bases remained unmatched. The study separated CD4+ cells into CD45RA+ naive and CD45RA-negative memory subsets. Authors' analysis steps: Filtering differed since immunoSEQ provided only junctions, with no quality scores. The protocol was immunoSEQ multiplex PCR, while the TCRdb copy is restricted to in-frame clones and leaves out a portion. V and J calls plus clone size are reproduced from that table; the DNA served to infer D and trimming. The sample lists hundreds of thousands of clones, roughly 95% occurring once.

V usage is TRBV5-1 and J usage is TRBJ2-1; 7 bases are shared with TRBD2. The sample consisted of naive CD4+ T cells sorted from blood. Subset denoted: CD45RA+ positively selected. The clonotype was recovered from a woman between 25 and 40 years old in good health. Here the CDR3 reads CASSLGTTNEQFF. The CDR3 region has the DNA TGCGCCAGCAGCCTCGGGACTACCAATGAGCAGTTCTTC.